This T cell receptor (beta chain) was recorded in a study of identical twins. A remark on this clonotype: Its antigen is currently unknown.

Study-level points and caveats: Insertions ran lower in abundant cord blood beta clonotypes, though not in memory repertoires.

The junction had 6 bases not matched to a gene; V was cut back by 3 bases and J by 5 bases. This CDR3 has 15 residues. Per the germline V gene, CDR1 is KGHSH and CDR2 is LQKENI. Template switching added a universal primer site, and cDNA bore unique molecular identifiers. TCRdb itself ran the 5' RACE reads through MiXCR, one entry per CDR3 protein. Among 200,000 to 250,000 distinct CDR3 sequences, under 10% were seen once, and the ten largest hold about 2%. These sequences were also reported in another study, on yellow fever vaccine responses in identical twins.

The rearrangement joins TRBV18 to TRBJ2-1, with 8 bases matching TRBD1. Sample: memory (CD45RO+) T cells sorted from blood. The source is a woman younger than 30 in good health. The CDR3 sequence is CASSPLTGADNEQFF. For the CDR3, the DNA is TGTGCCAGCTCACCTCTGACAGGGGCAGACAATGAGCAGTTCTTC. Full variable domain (rest looked up from reference TRBV18 and TRBJ2-1): NAGVMQNPRHLVRRRGQEARLRCSPMKGHSHVYWYRQLPEEGLKFMVYLQKENIIDESGMPKERFSAEFPKEGPSILRIQQVVRGDSAAYFCASSPLTGADNEQFFGPGTRLTVL.